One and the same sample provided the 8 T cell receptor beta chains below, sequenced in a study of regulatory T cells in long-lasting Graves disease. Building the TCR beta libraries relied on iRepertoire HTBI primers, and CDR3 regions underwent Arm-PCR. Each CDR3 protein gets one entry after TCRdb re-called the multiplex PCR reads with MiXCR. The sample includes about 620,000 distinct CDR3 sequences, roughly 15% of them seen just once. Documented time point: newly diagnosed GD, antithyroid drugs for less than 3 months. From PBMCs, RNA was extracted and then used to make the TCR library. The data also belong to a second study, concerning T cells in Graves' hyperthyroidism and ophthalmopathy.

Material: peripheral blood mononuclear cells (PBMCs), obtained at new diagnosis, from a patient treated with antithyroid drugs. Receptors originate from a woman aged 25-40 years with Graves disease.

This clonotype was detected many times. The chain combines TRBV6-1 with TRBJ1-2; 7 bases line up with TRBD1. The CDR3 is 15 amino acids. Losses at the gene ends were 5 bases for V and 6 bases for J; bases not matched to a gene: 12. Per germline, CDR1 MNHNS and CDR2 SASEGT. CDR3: CASSQRDRSVNGYTF. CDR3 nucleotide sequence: TGTGCCAGCAGTCAGCGGGACAGAAGTGTGAATGGCTACACCTTC.

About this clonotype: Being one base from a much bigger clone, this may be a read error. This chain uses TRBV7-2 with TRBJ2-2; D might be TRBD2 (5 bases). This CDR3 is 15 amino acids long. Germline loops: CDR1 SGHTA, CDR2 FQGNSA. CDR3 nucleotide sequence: TGTGCCAGCAGCAACATTGGGGTTAACACCGGGGAGATGTTTTTT. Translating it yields CASSNIGVNTGEMFF. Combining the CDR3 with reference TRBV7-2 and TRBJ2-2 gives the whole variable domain GAGVSQSPSNKVTEKGKDVELRCDPISGHTALYWYRQSLGQGLEFLIYFQGNSAPDKSGLPSDRFSAERTGGSVSTLTIQRTQQEDSAVYLCASSNIGVNTGEMFFGEGSRLTVL.

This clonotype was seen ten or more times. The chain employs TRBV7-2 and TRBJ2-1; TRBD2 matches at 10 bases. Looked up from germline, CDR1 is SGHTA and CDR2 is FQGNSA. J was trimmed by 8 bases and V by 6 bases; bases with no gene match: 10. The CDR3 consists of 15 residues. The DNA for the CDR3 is TGTGCCAGCAGTTTGGCAGCGGGAGGGCCGTATGAGCAGTTCTTC. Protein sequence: CASSLAAGGPYEQFF.

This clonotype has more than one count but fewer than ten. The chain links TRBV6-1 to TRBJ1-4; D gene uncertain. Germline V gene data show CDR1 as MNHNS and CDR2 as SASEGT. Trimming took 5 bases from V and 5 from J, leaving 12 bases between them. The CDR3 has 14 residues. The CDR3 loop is CASSRTNGNEKLFF. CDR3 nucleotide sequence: TGTGCCAGCAGTAGAACTAACGGGAATGAAAAACTGTTTTTT.

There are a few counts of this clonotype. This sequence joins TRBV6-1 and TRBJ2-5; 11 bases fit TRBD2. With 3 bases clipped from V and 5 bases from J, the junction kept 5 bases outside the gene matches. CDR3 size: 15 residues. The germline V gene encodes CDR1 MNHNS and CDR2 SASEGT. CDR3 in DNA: TGTGCCAGCAGTGACATAGCGGGAGGGGGTGAGACCCAGTACTTC. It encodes CASSDIAGGGETQYF.

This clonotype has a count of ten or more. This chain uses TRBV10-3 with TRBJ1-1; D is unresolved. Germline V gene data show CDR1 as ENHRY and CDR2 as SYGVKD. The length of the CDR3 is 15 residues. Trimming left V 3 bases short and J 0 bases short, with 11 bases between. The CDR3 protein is CAISEGGGMNTEAFF. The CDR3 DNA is TGTGCCATCAGTGAAGGCGGAGGAATGAACACTGAAGCTTTCTTT.

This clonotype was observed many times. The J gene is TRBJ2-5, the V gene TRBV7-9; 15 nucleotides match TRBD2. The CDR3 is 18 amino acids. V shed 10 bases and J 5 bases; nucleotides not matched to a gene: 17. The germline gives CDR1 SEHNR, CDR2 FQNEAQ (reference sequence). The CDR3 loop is CATAFEGLAGGAEETQYF. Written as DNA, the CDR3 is TGTGCCACCGCCTTTGAGGGACTAGCGGGAGGCGCGGAGGAGACCCAGTACTTC.

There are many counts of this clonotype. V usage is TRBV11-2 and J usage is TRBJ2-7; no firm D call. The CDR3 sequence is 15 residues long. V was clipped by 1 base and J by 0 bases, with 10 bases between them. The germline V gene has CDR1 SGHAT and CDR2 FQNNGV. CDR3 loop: CASSLAMINSYEQYF. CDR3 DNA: TGTGCCAGCAGCTTAGCCATGATCAACTCCTACGAGCAGTACTTC.